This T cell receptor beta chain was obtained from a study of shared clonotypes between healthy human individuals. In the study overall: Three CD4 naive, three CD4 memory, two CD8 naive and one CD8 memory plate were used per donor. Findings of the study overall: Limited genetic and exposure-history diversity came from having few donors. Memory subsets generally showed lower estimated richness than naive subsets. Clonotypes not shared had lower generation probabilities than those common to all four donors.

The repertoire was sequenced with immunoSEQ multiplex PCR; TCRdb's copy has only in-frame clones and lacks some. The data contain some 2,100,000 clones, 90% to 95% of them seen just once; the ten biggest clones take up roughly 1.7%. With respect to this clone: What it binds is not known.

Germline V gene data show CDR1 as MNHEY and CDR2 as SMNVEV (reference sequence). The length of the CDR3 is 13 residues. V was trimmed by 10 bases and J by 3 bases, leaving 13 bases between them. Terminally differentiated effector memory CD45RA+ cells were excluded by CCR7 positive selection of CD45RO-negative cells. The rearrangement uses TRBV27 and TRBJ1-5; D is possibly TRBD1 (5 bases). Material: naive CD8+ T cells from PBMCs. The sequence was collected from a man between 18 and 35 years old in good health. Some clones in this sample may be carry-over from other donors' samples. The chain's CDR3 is CATKRGVNQPQHF. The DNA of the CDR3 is TGTGCCACAAAGCGAGGGGTCAATCAGCCCCAGCATTTT.